This T cell receptor beta chain was found in a study of HIV-infected patients and healthy controls. As for the study in general: The CD4:CD8 ratio increased slightly in early therapy, but CD8 counts showed no consistent change.

Antiretroviral therapy had run roughly three months, about 14 weeks, before follow-up blood collection. Whole blood was used without fractionation, so all unsorted peripheral T cells were included. Study results and caveats: Compared with controls, mean Gini indices were significantly raised in HIV-infected repertoires, possibly indicating oligoclonality. Diversity differences between study cohorts were not due to their slight age and sex differences. Untreated HIV+ repertoires had roughly threefold fewer distinct CDR3s and lower Shannon diversity than healthy controls.

Looked up from germline, CDR1 is MNHNY and CDR2 is SVGAGI (reference sequence). The CDR3 is made up of 13 amino acids. Trimming at V came to 5 bases and at J to 2 bases, leaving 3 bases not matched to a gene. A word on this clonotype: The antigen is not known.

Reverse transcription used 450 to 550 ng RNA and constant-region primers for alpha and beta. Using multiplexing indices, alpha and beta chain libraries were generated apart by chain-specific third strand synthesis. TCRdb redid the calling of the 5' RACE reads with MiXCR, one entry per CDR3 protein. The sample has about 6,000 distinct CDR3 sequences; 8.8% are singletons. The sequence came from an adult with HIV infection. The chain combines TRBV6-6 with TRBJ2-7; 7 bases agree with TRBD1. The starting material was blood, obtained during antiretroviral therapy. As DNA, the CDR3 is TGTGCCAGCAGTCTGGACAGGCCCTACGAGCAGTACTTC. Amino acids: CASSLDRPYEQYF.